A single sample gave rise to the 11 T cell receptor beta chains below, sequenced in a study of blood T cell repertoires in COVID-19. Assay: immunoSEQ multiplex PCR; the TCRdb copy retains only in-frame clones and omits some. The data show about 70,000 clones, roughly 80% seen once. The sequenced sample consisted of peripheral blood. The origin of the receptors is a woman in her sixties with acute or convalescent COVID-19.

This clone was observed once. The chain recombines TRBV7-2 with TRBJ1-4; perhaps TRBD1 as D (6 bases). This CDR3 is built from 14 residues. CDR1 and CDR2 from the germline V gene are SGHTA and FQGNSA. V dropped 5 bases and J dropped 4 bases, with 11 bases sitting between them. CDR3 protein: CASSPDSLNEKLFF. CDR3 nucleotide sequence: TGTGCCAGCAGCCCGGACAGTCTTAATGAAAAACTGTTTTTT.

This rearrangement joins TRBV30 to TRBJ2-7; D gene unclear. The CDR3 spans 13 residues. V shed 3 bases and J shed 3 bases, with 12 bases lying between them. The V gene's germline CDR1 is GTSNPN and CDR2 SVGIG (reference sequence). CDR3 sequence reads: CAWSLSSYYEQYF. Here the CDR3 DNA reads TGTGCCTGGAGCTTAAGTAGCTACTACGAGCAGTACTTC. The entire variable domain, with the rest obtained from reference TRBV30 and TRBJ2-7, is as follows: SQTIHQWPATLVQPVGSPLSLECTVEGTSNPNLYWYRQAAGRGLQLLFYSVGIGQISSEVPQNLSASRPQDRQFILSSKKLLLSDSGFYLCAWSLSSYYEQYFGPGTRLTVT.

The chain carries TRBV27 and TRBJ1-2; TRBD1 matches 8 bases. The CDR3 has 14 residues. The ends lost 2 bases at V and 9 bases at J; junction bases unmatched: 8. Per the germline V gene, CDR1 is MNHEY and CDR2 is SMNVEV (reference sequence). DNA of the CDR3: TGTGCCAGCAGTTTAAGTGGACAGGGCGGTCGCTACACCTTC. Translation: CASSLSGQGGRYTF.

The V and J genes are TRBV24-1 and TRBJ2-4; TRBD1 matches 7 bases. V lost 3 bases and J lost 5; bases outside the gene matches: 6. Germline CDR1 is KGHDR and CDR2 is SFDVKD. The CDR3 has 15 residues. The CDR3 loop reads CATSDARDRQNIQYF. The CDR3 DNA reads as TGTGCCACCAGTGATGCAAGGGACAGACAAAACATTCAGTACTTC.

For the CDR3, the DNA is TGTGCCAGCAGTTTCCACAGGGTCACGGGCACTGAAGCTTTCTTT. Its protein is CASSFHRVTGTEAFF. The V call is TRBV6-2 or TRBV6-3, the J call TRBJ1-1, with D possibly matching TRBD1 (6 bases). Germline V lookup: CDR1 MNHEY, CDR2 SVGEGT. The CDR3 covers 15 residues. Trimming took off 4 bases at V and 4 bases at J, with 16 bases between the two ends.

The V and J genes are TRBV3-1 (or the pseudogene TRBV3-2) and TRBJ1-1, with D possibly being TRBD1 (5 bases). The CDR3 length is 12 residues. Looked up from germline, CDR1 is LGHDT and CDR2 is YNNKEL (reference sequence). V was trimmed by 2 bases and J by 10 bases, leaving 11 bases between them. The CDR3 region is CASSQTGTRAFF. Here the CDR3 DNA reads TGTGCCAGCAGCCAAACAGGTACCCGAGCTTTCTTT.

CDR3 sequence reads: CASRTLAAPQETQYF. The CDR3 nucleotides read TGTGCCAGCAGGACCCTAGCGGCTCCACAAGAGACCCAGTACTTC. The rearrangement links TRBV2 to TRBJ2-5, with 7 bases identical to TRBD2. CDR1 is SNHLY and CDR2 is FYNNEI in the germline V gene. This CDR3 contains 15 residues. J lost 2 bases, V lost 6 bases, and 9 bases had no gene match. Based on the CDR3 plus reference TRBV2 and TRBJ2-5, the full variable domain is EPEVTQTPSHQVTQMGQEVILRCVPISNHLYFYWYRQILGQKVEFLVSFYNNEISEKSEIFDDQFSVERPDGSNFTLKIRSTKLEDSAMYFCASRTLAAPQETQYFGPGTRLLVL.

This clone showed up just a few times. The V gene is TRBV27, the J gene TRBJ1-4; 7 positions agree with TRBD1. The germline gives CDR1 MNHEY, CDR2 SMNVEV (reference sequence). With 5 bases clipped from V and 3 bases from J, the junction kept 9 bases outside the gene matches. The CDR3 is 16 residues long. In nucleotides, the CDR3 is TGTGCCAGCAGTCCCCGACAGGGCCCAGCTAATGAAAAACTGTTTTTT. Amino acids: CASSPRQGPANEKLFF.

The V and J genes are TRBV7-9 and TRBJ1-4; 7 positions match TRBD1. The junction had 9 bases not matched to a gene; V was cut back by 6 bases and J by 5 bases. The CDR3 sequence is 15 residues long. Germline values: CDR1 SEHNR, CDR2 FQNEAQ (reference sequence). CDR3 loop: CASSLRQGSNEKLFF. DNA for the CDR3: TGTGCCAGCAGTCTGAGACAGGGCTCCAATGAAAAACTGTTTTTT.

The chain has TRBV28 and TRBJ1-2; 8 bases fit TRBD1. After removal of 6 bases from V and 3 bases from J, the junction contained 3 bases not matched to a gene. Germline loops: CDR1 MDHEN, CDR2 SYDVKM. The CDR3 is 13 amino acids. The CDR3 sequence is CASREQGDYGYTF. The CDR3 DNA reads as TGTGCCAGCAGGGAACAGGGGGACTATGGCTACACCTTC.

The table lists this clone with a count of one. This chain's CDR3 is CASSQVAQGLMNTEAFF. The CDR3 DNA follows: TGTGCCAGCAGCCAAGTCGCACAGGGTCTCATGAACACTGAAGCTTTCTTT. The chain links TRBV4-2 to TRBJ1-1, with a weak D call TRBD1 (6 bases). The germline gives CDR1 LGHNA, CDR2 YNFKEQ. The CDR3 runs to 17 residues. V was cut by 1 base and J by 0 bases, with 15 bases left in between.